The 27 T cell receptor beta chains below all came from one sample that was sequenced in a study of shared clonotypes between healthy human individuals (dated by TCRdb to the early 2020s). The library was made by the immunoSEQ multiplex PCR assay. What TCRdb holds here is the immuneACCESS table cut down to in-frame rearrangements. Part of the clones is not present; checked against another copy, under half of the missing clones reflect an unresolved V gene, and the others are unexplained. The sample table holds about 2 million clones, of which roughly 96% were seen once. The top ten clones comprise roughly 0.13% of the sample. Input material: naive CD4+ T cells sorted from blood. What the cell subset or site label conveys for this sample: CD45RA+ positively selected. The receptors were sampled from a man aged 18 to 35 in good health.

The CDR3 loop reads CASSFSGTLEAFF. DNA for the CDR3: TGTGCCAGCAGCTTTTCCGGGACGCTTGAAGCTTTCTTT. This chain joins TRBV7-2 and TRBJ1-1; TRBD1 is a possible D gene (5 bases). V dropped 3 bases and J dropped 7 bases, with 12 bases sitting between them. The CDR3 is 13 residues long. Germline values: CDR1 SGHTA, CDR2 FQGNSA. Based on the CDR3 plus reference TRBV7-2 and TRBJ1-1, the full variable domain is GAGVSQSPSNKVTEKGKDVELRCDPISGHTALYWYRQSLGQGLEFLIYFQGNSAPDKSGLPSDRFSAERTGGSVSTLTIQRTQQEDSAVYLCASSFSGTLEAFFGQGTRLTVV.

The V gene is TRBV7-9, the J gene TRBJ1-3, with a weak D call TRBD1 (6 bases). Germline V lookup: CDR1 SEHNR, CDR2 FQNEAQ (reference sequence). Trimming cost V 5 bases and J 1 base, with 9 bases left between them. This CDR3 is 14 amino acids long. In nucleotides, the CDR3 is TGTGCCAGCAGCACAGGGCGGTCTGGAAACACCATATATTTT. Residues: CASSTGRSGNTIYF.

This clone showed up many times. The identical CDR3 is also encoded by other nucleotide sequences in the sample. This rearrangement joins TRBV27 to TRBJ1-6; tentative D call: TRBD1 (6 bases). The CDR3 totals 15 residues. Between the trimmed V and J ends, which lost 3 bases and 5 bases, there was a span of 11 bases. CDR1 is MNHEY, CDR2 SMNVEV, per germline (reference sequence). The CDR3 loop reads CASSFAGVDNSPLHF. In DNA, the CDR3 is TGTGCCAGCAGTTTTGCAGGGGTCGATAATTCACCCCTCCACTTT.

V and J are TRBV2 and TRBJ1-2; 8 bases map to TRBD1. J lost 4 bases, V lost 6 bases, and 10 bases had no gene match. The CDR3 spans 15 residues. The germline gives CDR1 SNHLY, CDR2 FYNNEI. The CDR3 bases are TGTGCCAGCAGAGCCGGGACAGGCGGAGTCTATGGCTACACCTTC. It translates to CASRAGTGGVYGYTF.

The V call is TRBV30, the J call TRBJ1-3; no firm D call. CDR3 length equals 12 residues. Per the germline V gene, CDR1 is GTSNPN and CDR2 is SVGIG (reference sequence). The ends were cut back, 3 bases at V and 7 bases at J, with 10 bases in the middle. CDR3 nucleotide sequence: TGTGCCTGGAGCCTGGAAGGGAACACCATATATTTT. This encodes CAWSLEGNTIYF.

This clone appeared a single time. The chain employs TRBV7-9 and TRBJ2-3, with TRBD2 matching 13 bases. J gave up 3 bases and V 5 bases, and 5 bases lay outside the gene matches. The CDR3 has 16 residues. Germline V gives CDR1 SEHNR, CDR2 FQNEAQ (reference sequence). For the CDR3, the DNA is TGTGCCAGCAGCCCCCCGGGACTAGCGGGAACAGATACGCAGTATTTT. Residues: CASSPPGLAGTDTQYF.

The chain has TRBV2 and TRBJ1-1; tentative D call: TRBD1 (6 bases). The CDR3 consists of 13 residues. Germline CDR1 and CDR2: SNHLY and FYNNEI. Trimming pared 10 bases from V and 2 bases from J, leaving 14 bases between. For the CDR3, the DNA is TGTGCCACGGGGGGCCAGGGAAACACTGAAGCTTTCTTT. Its translation: CATGGQGNTEAFF.

The chain links TRBV6-5 to TRBJ2-1; perhaps TRBD2 as D (6 bases). The ends were cut back, 3 bases at V and 7 bases at J, with 16 bases in the middle. The CDR3 has 15 residues. The V gene's germline CDR1 is MNHEY and CDR2 SVGAGI. This CDR3 is CASSYSGTGKNEQFF. The CDR3 DNA is TGTGCCAGCAGTTATTCCGGGACTGGTAAAAATGAGCAGTTCTTC.

This clone was recorded only once. The chain's CDR3 is CASSEPGQKNIQYF. As DNA, the CDR3 is TGTGCCAGCAGTGAGCCGGGACAGAAAAACATTCAGTACTTC. The chain recombines TRBV6-1 with TRBJ2-4; TRBD1 aligns across 7 bases. CDR3 size: 14 residues. Germline V CDR1 and CDR2: MNHNS, SASEGT. The V segment lost 3 bases and the J segment 4 bases; nucleotides outside the gene matches: 3.

This chain joins TRBV5-1 and TRBJ1-1; D remains ambiguous. The V end was cut by 2 bases, the J end by 6 bases, with 11 bases between. The germline V gene has CDR1 SGHRS and CDR2 YFSETQ. This CDR3 spans 13 amino acids. CDR3 loop: CASSFWTAAEAFF. CDR3 bases: TGCGCCAGCAGCTTCTGGACCGCGGCTGAAGCTTTCTTT.

This sequence joins TRBV19 and TRBJ2-1; D is possibly TRBD1 or TRBD2 (5 bases each). The CDR3 is made up of 16 amino acids. Between the trimmed V and J ends, which lost 2 bases and 4 bases, there was a span of 15 bases. From germline, CDR1 is LNHDA and CDR2 SQIVND (reference sequence). CDR3 DNA: TGTGCCAGTAGTATATTCCGTAAGGGGAGTTACAATGAGCAGTTCTTC. Protein sequence: CASSIFRKGSYNEQFF.

The chain combines TRBV30 with TRBJ2-7; D not certain. The CDR3 spans 13 residues. CDR1 is GTSNPN and CDR2 is SVGIG in the germline V gene (reference sequence). Trimming left V 0 bases short and J 7 bases short, with 13 bases between. The chain's CDR3 is CAWSVTASGEQYF. DNA of the CDR3: TGTGCCTGGAGTGTAACCGCCTCGGGTGAGCAGTACTTC.

On this clone: In the same sample, other DNA sequences code for this CDR3. The genes are TRBV2 and TRBJ2-7, with D possibly matching TRBD2 (6 bases). The germline gives CDR1 SNHLY, CDR2 FYNNEI. CDR3 size: 12 residues. The V and J ends lost 4 bases and 4 bases respectively, with 8 bases between them. CDR3 nucleotides: TGTGCCAGCAGTGGACTAGGGTACGAGCAGTACTTC. Amino acid sequence: CASSGLGYEQYF.

The V gene is TRBV29-1, the J gene TRBJ1-2; D perhaps matches TRBD1 (5 bases). V was trimmed by 3 bases and J by 1 base, leaving 9 bases between them. There are 13 residues in the CDR3. The germline gives CDR1 SQVTM, CDR2 ANQGSEA. The CDR3 sequence: CSVERGLNYGYTF. CDR3 bases: TGCAGCGTTGAGAGGGGCCTTAACTATGGCTACACCTTC.

The chain employs TRBV7-9 and TRBJ1-5; perhaps TRBD1 as D (6 bases). Germline V CDR1 and CDR2: SEHNR, FQNEAQ (reference sequence). V lost 0 bases, J lost 1 base, and 13 bases lay in between. This CDR3 contains 17 residues. CDR3 sequence: CASSLALGGRSNQPQHF. The CDR3 coding sequence is TGTGCCAGCAGCTTAGCTCTTGGGGGGCGAAGCAATCAGCCCCAGCATTTT.

The chain links TRBV9 to TRBJ2-1, with D tentatively TRBD1 (5 bases). Germline loops: CDR1 SGDLS, CDR2 YYNGEE. The CDR3 contains 14 residues. V was clipped by 4 bases and J by 4 bases, with 12 bases between them. The CDR3 loop reads CASSPVPGYNEQFF. The CDR3 DNA reads TGTGCCAGCAGCCCAGTGCCAGGGTACAATGAGCAGTTCTTC.

This CDR3 reads CASSLGADPPQAFF. The CDR3 nucleotides are TGCGCCAGCAGCTTGGGGGCGGATCCCCCTCAAGCTTTCTTT. The chain couples TRBV5-1 to TRBJ1-1; no firm D call. This CDR3 spans 14 amino acids. Germline V CDR1 and CDR2: SGHRS, YFSETQ. V lost 0 bases to trimming and J lost 9 bases, with 15 bases between them.

The chain couples TRBV4-3 to TRBJ1-2; 8 bases are shared with TRBD1. The CDR3 contains 15 residues. The germline V gene has CDR1 LGHNA and CDR2 YSLEER. Germline trimming cut 4 bases from V and 4 bases from J; bases unmatched to any gene: 8. The CDR3 bases are TGCGCCAGCAGCCCCACAGGACAGGGTAGCTATGGCTACACCTTC. Protein product: CASSPTGQGSYGYTF.

The V call is TRBV6-9, the J call TRBJ1-2; D not resolved. V lost 7 bases and J 7 bases, leaving 13 bases between the germline ends. The CDR3 runs 12 residues. CDR1 MNHGY and CDR2 SVAAGI come from the germline V gene. CDR3 residues: CASTKGPPGYTF. CDR3 nucleotides: TGTGCCAGCACTAAGGGCCCCCCTGGCTACACCTTC.

This chain joins TRBV7-2 and TRBJ1-2; D gene ambiguous. The V end lost 2 bases, the J end lost 7 bases, and 11 bases lay between the germline ends. The CDR3 has 13 amino acids. Looked up from germline, CDR1 is SGHTA and CDR2 is FQGNSA. The CDR3 nucleotides read TGTGCCAGCAGCTTATTGGAGGGAGGTGGCTACACCTTC. Translation gives CASSLLEGGGYTF. The variable domain in full, with the rest retrieved from reference TRBV7-2 and TRBJ1-2, is GAGVSQSPSNKVTEKGKDVELRCDPISGHTALYWYRQSLGQGLEFLIYFQGNSAPDKSGLPSDRFSAERTGGSVSTLTIQRTQQEDSAVYLCASSLLEGGGYTFGSGTRLTVV.

This clone has just one count. The chain carries TRBV18 and TRBJ1-2; D remains unclear. The CDR3 runs to 17 residues. Germline V lookup: CDR1 KGHSH, CDR2 LQKENI. V was shortened by 1 base and J by 8 bases, with 23 bases between the two germline ends. Written as DNA, the CDR3 is TGTGCCAGCTCACCACAGGGCCCTGGCGGAATGAACCAGGGCTACACCTTC. The encoded protein is CASSPQGPGGMNQGYTF.

This chain connects TRBV10-1 to TRBJ2-3; no clear D gene. Trimming took 0 bases from V and 3 from J, leaving 13 bases between them. The CDR3 is 16 amino acids. Germline V gene data show CDR1 as WNHNN and CDR2 as SYGVQD (reference sequence). CDR3 protein: CASSESPHLGTDTQYF. CDR3 coding DNA: TGCGCCAGCAGTGAGTCACCACACCTGGGGACAGATACGCAGTATTTT.

Comments on this clone: Within the sample, other DNA sequences also encode this same CDR3. CDR3 sequence: CASSLAGLSYEQYF. DNA of the CDR3: TGCGCCAGCAGCTTAGCGGGTCTCTCCTACGAGCAGTACTTC. J is TRBJ2-7 and V is TRBV5-1; TRBD2 is a possible D gene (6 bases). V was pared by 2 bases and J by 0 bases, with 9 bases between. CDR1 SGHRS and CDR2 YFSETQ come from the germline V gene. This CDR3 contains 14 residues.

The genes are TRBV5-6 and TRBJ2-1; D is perhaps TRBD1 or TRBD2 (5 bases each). Germline V CDR1 and CDR2: SGHDT, YYEEEE. The CDR3 spans 13 residues. V dropped 8 bases and J dropped 7 bases, with 16 bases sitting between them. In DNA form, the CDR3 reads TGTGCCAGTTCGCGAGGGGCGACGAATGAGCAGTTCTTC. This translates into CASSRGATNEQFF.

The chain links TRBV9 to TRBJ2-1; a possible D gene is TRBD2 (5 bases). Germline lookup yields CDR1 SGDLS and CDR2 YYNGEE. With 0 bases removed from V and 2 bases from J, the gap between germline ends came to 9 bases. CDR3 length: 15 residues. The CDR3 region has the DNA TGTGCCAGCAGCGTAGACCCCGGGACCTACAATGAGCAGTTCTTC. This translates into CASSVDPGTYNEQFF.

This clone was counted once. This rearrangement joins TRBV5-1 to TRBJ2-7, with D perhaps assigned TRBD1 or TRBD2 (5 bases each). V shed 0 bases and J shed 2 bases, with 9 bases lying between them. In germline, CDR1 is SGHRS, CDR2 YFSETQ. The CDR3 runs to 14 residues. CDR3 DNA: TGCGCCAGCAGCTTGGCCGGGGACCCCTACGAGCAGTACTTC. As protein: CASSLAGDPYEQYF.

This chain connects TRBV2 to TRBJ1-2; 7 bases are shared with TRBD1. CDR3 length: 12 amino acids. CDR1 and CDR2 (germline): SNHLY, FYNNEI. Germline trimming cut 8 bases from V and 8 bases from J; bases unmatched to any gene: 8. CDR3 nucleotide sequence: TGTGCCAGCGGACAGGCCTACGGCGGCTACACCTTC. Translation: CASGQAYGGYTF.